Sequencing of this T cell receptor beta chain was carried out in a study of shared clonotypes between healthy human individuals. Study information: Each donor contributed plates that comprised three CD4 naive, three CD4 memory, two CD8 naive and one CD8 memory. The study, taken as a whole, reports: Some naive CD4 clonotypes, around 5%, turned up in common across a handful of donors.

CD45RA-negative memory and CD45RA+ naive subsets were split from the CD4+ cells. Sorted-subset replicate PCR reactions contained 200 ng DNA, corresponding to tens of thousands of T cell genomes. Generated by immunoSEQ multiplex PCR, the TCRdb table keeps only in-frame clones and is missing some. Here the sample spans approximately 2.5 million clones, 80% to 95% being singletons. Comment on this clone: What it binds is not known.

The ends were cut back, 6 bases at V and 8 bases at J, with 11 bases in the middle. The germline CDR1 and CDR2 sequences are MGHDK and SYGVNS. The CDR3 is made up of 12 amino acids. This receptor was identified in a man aged 18 to 29 in good health. Some clones in this sample may be carry-over from other donors' samples. Material: naive CD4+ T cells from PBMCs. Subset described: CD45RA+ positively selected. V usage is TRBV25-1 and J usage is TRBJ2-1; D ambiguous. Here the CDR3 DNA reads TGTGCCAGCAGGGCCCCTTGGGATGAGCAGTTCTTC. Translated, it gives CASRAPWDEQFF.